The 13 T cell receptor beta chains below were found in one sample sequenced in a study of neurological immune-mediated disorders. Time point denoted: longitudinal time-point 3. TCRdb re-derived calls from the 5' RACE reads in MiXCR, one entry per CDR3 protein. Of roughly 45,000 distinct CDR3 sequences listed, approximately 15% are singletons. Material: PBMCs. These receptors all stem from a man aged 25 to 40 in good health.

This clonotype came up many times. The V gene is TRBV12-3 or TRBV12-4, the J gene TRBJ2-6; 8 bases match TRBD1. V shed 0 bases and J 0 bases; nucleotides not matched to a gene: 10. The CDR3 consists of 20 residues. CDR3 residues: CASSLAPWTGSNSGANVLTF. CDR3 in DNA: TGTGCCAGCAGTTTAGCGCCCTGGACAGGGTCAAACTCTGGGGCCAACGTCCTGACTTTC.

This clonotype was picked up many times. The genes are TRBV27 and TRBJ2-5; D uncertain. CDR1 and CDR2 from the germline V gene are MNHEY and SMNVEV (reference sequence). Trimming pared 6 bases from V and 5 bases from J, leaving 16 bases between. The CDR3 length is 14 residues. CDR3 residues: CASSRGSGGETQYF. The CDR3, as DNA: TGTGCCAGCAGCAGAGGATCGGGCGGCGAGACCCAGTACTTC.

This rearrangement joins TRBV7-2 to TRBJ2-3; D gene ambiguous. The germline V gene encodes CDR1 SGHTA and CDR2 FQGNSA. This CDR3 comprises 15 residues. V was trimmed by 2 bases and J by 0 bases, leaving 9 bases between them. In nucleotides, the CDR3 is TGTGCCAGCAGCTTAAGGTCAACTAGCACAGATACGCAGTATTTT. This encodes CASSLRSTSTDTQYF.

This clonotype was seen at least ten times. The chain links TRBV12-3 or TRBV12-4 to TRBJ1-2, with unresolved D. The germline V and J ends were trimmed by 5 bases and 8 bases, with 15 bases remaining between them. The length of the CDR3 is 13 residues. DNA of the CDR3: TGTGCCAGCAGTCCTCGCCCCGCCTGGGGCTACACCTTC. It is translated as CASSPRPAWGYTF.

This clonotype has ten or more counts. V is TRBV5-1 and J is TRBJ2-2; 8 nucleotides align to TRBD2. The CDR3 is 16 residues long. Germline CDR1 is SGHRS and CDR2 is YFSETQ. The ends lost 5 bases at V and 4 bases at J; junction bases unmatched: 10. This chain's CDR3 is CASRPGLAASTGELFF. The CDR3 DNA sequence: TGCGCCAGCAGACCAGGACTAGCCGCTAGCACCGGGGAGCTGTTTTTT.

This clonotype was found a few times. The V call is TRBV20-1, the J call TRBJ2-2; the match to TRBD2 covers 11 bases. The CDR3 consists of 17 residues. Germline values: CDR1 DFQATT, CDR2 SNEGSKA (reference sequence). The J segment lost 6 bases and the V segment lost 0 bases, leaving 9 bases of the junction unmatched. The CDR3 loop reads CSARDPTSGSLAGELFF. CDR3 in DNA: TGCAGTGCTAGAGATCCCACTAGCGGGAGTTTGGCCGGGGAGCTGTTTTTT.

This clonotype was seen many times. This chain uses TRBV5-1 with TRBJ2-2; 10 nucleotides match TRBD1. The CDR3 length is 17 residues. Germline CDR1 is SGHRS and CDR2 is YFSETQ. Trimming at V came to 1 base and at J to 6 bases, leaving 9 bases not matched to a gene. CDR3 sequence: CASSLWTGTGDAGELFF. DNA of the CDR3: TGCGCCAGCAGCTTGTGGACAGGGACAGGGGACGCCGGGGAGCTGTTTTTT.

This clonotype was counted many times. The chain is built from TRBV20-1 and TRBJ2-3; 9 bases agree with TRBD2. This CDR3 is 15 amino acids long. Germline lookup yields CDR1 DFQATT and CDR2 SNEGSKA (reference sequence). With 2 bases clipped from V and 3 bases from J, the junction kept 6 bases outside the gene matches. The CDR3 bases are TGCAGTGCTAGATCAGTAGCGGGAGTAACAGATACGCAGTATTTT. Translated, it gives CSARSVAGVTDTQYF.

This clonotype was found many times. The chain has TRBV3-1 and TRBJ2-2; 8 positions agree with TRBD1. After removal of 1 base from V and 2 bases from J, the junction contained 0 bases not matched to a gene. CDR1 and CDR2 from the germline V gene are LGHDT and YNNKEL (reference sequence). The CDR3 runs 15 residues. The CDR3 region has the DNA TGTGCCAGCAGCCAAGCAGGGGGCAACACCGGGGAGCTGTTTTTT. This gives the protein CASSQAGGNTGELFF.

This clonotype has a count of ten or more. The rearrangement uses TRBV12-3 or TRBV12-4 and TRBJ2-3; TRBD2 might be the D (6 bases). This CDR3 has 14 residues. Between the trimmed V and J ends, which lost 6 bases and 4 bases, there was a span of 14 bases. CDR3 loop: CASSRGDSPDTQYF. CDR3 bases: TGTGCCAGCAGCCGAGGGGACTCGCCAGATACGCAGTATTTT.

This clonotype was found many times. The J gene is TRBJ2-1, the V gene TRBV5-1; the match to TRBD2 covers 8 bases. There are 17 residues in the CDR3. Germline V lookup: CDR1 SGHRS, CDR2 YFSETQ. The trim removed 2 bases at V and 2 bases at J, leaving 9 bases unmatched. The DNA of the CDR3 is TGCGCCAGCAGCTTACCAACTAGCGGCAATACCTACAATGAGCAGTTCTTC. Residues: CASSLPTSGNTYNEQFF. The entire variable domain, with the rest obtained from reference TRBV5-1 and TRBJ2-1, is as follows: KAGVTQTPRYLIKTRGQQVTLSCSPISGHRSVSWYQQTPGQGLQFLFEYFSETQRNKGNFPGRFSGRQFSNSRSEMNVSTLELGDSALYLCASSLPTSGNTYNEQFFGPGTRLTVL.

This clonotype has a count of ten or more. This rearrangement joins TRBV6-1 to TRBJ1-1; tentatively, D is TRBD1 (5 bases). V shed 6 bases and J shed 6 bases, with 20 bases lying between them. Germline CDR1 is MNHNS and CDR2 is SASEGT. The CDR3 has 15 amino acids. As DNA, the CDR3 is TGTGCCAGCAGGAGCACTATTGGGGCGACGGCTGAAGCTTTCTTT. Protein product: CASRSTIGATAEAFF.

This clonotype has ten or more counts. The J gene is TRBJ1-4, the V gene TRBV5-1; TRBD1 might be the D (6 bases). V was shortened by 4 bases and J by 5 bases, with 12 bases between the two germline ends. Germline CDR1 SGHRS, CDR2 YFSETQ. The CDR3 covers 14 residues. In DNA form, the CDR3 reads TGCGCCAGCAGCCCCGGGGGGGGCAATGAAAAACTGTTTTTT. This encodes CASSPGGGNEKLFF.